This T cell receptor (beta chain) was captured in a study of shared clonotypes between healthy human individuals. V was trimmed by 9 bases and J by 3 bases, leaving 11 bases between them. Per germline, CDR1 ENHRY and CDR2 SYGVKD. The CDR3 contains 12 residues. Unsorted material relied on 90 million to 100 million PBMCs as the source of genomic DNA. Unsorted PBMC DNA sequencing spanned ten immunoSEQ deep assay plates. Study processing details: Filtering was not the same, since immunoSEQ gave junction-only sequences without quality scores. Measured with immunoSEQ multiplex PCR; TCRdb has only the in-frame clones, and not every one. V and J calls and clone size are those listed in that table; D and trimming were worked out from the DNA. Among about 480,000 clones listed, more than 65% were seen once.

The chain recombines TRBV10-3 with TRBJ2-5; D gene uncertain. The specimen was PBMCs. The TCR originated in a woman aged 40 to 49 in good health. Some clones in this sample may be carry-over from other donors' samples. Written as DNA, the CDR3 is TGTGCCATTGCCGGGCCCGAAGAGACCCAGTACTTC. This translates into CAIAGPEETQYF.